This TCR beta chain was found in a study of radiation and T cells in renal cell carcinoma. Points on this clone: The target antigen is unknown.

Described time point: blood 4 weeks post-SBRT, at nephrectomy. As for treatment: 15 Gy SBRT to primary tumor, nephrectomy 4 weeks later. Nephrectomy followed 15 Gy stereotactic body radiation by 4 weeks. This renal cell carcinoma was of the clear cell type. J was trimmed by 2 bases and V by 1 base; bases with no gene match: 2. The CDR3 loop spans 15 amino acids. The germline V gene encodes CDR1 SGHVS and CDR2 FQNEAQ. Study-wide results and limits: From baseline, blood top tumor clonotypes peaked at 2 weeks post-radiation.

Sequenced by immunoSEQ multiplex PCR; TCRdb stores in-frame clones only, minus some. The sample holds approximately 83,000 clones, 70% to 90% seen once. Sequences were derived from blood, sampled from a patient whose treatment included radiotherapy and nephrectomy. The clonotype comes from a man between 50 and 59 years old with renal cell carcinoma. V is TRBV7-8 and J is TRBJ2-7; 10 nucleotides align to TRBD1. The DNA of the CDR3 is TGTGCCAGCAGCTTAGGTGGGACAGGGGCCTACGAGCAGTACTTC. It encodes CASSLGGTGAYEQYF.